Presented here are 3 T cell receptor beta chains from one specimen sequenced in a study of T-cell reconstitution after alpha-beta-depleted transplantation in children. Unique molecular identifiers were incorporated when the TCRbeta library was constructed. TCRdb reanalysed the PCR reads using MiXCR and keeps one entry per CDR3 protein. The table records about 300,000 distinct CDR3 sequences, around 9.1% of them present only once. Source: PBMCs, taken before TCRalphabeta/CD19-depleted stem cell transplant. These receptors all stem from a boy in the first two years of life with acute myeloid leukemia, due to receive a stem cell transplant.

In its sample, this clonotype was seen many times. The genes are TRBV7-2 and TRBJ2-7; TRBD2 aligns across 9 bases. Germline values: CDR1 SGHTA, CDR2 FQGNSA. The CDR3 is 15 residues long. V shed 0 bases and J 6 bases; nucleotides not matched to a gene: 6. The CDR3 DNA reads TGTGCCAGCAGCTTAGCCCTAGCGGGGTCTACCGAGCAGTACTTC. Amino acid sequence: CASSLALAGSTEQYF.

Only a few counts were recorded for this clonotype. This chain connects TRBV30 to TRBJ2-7; 13 bases agree with TRBD2. V lost 0 bases and J lost 7; bases outside the gene matches: 6. Germline CDR1 and CDR2: GTSNPN and SVGIG (reference sequence). CDR3 size: 15 residues. The CDR3 reads CAWSVRRLAGGEQYF. The CDR3 DNA follows: TGTGCCTGGAGTGTACGAAGACTAGCGGGGGGTGAGCAGTACTTC.

The chain combines TRBV29-1 with TRBJ2-7, with 7 bases matching TRBD1. CDR3 length: 14 residues. Per germline, CDR1 SQVTM and CDR2 ANQGSEA. V dropped 5 bases and J dropped 2; count of bases not matched to a gene: 9. The CDR3 here is CSVSMWDSPYEQYF. The CDR3 DNA follows: TGCAGCGTTTCTATGTGGGACAGCCCCTACGAGCAGTACTTC.